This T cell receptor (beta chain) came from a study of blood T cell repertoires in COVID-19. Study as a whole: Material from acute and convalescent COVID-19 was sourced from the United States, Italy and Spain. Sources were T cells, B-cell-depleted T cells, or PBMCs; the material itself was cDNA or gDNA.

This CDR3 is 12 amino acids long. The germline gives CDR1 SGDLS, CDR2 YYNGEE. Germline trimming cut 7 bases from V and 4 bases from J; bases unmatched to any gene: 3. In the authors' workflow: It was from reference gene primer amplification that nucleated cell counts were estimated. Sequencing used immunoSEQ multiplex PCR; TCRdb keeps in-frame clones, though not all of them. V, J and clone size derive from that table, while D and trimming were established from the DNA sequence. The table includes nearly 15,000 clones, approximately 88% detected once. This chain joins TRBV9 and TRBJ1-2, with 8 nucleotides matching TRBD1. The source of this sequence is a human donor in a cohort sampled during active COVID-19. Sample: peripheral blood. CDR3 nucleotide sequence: TGTGCCAGCGGGGGACAGGTCTATGGCTACACCTTC. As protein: CASGGQVYGYTF.